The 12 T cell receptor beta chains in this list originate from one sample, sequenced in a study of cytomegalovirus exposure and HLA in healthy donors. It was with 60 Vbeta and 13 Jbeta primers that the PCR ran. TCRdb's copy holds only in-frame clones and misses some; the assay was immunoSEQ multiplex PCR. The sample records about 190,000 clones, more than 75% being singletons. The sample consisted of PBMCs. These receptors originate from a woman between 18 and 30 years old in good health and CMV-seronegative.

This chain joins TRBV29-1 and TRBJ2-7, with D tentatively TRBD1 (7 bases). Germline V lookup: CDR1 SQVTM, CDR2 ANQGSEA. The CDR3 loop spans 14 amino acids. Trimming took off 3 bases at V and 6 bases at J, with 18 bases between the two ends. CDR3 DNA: TGCAGCGTTGACTCAGGAGGGGGCAGAGCCGAGCAGTACTTC. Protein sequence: CSVDSGGGRAEQYF.

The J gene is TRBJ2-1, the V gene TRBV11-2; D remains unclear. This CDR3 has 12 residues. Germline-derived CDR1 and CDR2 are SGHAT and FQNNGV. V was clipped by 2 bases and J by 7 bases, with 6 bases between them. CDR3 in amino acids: CASSLSRNEQFF. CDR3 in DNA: TGTGCCAGCAGCTTATCCAGGAATGAGCAGTTCTTC.

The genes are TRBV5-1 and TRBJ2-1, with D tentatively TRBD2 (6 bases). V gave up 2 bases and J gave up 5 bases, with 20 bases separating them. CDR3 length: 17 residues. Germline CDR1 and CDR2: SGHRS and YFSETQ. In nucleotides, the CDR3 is TGCGCCAGCAGCTTCCAGCAGTTTGGGGGGTTGGACAATGAGCAGTTCTTC. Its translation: CASSFQQFGGLDNEQFF.

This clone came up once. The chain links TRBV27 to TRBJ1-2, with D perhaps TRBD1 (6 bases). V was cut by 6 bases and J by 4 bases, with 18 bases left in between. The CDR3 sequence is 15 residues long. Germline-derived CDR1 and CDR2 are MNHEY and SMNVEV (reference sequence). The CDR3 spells CASRLEHRAGYGYTF. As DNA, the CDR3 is TGTGCCAGCAGGTTGGAACACAGGGCAGGCTATGGCTACACCTTC.

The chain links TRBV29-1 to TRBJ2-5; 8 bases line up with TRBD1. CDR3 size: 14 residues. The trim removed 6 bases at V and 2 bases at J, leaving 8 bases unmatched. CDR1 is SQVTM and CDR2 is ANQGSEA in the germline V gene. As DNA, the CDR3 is TGCAGCGTGGCCCAGGGGGCGGTACAAGAGACCCAGTACTTC. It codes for CSVAQGAVQETQYF. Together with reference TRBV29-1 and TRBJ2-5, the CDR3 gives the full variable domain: SAVISQKPSRDICQRGTSLTIQCQVDSQVTMMFWYRQQPGQSLTLIATANQGSEATYESGFVIDKFPISRPNLTFSTLTVSNMSPEDSSIYLCSVAQGAVQETQYFGPGTRLLVL.

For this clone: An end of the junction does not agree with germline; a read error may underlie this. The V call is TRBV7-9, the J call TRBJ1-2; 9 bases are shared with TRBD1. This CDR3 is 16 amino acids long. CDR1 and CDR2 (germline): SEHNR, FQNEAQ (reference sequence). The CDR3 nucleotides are TGTGCCAGCAGCTTCGGGACAGGGCCCTCTCGTTATGGCTACCCCTTC. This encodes CASSFGTGPSRYGYPF.

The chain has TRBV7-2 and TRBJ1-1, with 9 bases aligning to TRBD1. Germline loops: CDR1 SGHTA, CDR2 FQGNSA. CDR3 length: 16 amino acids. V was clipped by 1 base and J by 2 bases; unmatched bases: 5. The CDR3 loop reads CASSLVPGQGNTEAFF. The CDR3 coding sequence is TGTGCCAGCAGCTTAGTTCCGGGACAGGGTAACACTGAAGCTTTCTTT.

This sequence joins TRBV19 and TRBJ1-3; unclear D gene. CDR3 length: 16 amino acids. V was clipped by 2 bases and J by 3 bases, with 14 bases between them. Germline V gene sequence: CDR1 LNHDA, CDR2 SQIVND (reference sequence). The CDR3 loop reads CASSINGAVGGNTIYF. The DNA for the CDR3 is TGTGCCAGTAGTATAAATGGAGCCGTGGGTGGAAACACCATATATTTT.

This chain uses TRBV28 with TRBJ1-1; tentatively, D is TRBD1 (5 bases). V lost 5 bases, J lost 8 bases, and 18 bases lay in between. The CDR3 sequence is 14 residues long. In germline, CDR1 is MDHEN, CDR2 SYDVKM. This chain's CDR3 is CASSLSSGTEEAFF. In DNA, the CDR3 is TGTGCCAGCAGTCTCTCCTCCGGGACTGAGGAAGCTTTCTTT.

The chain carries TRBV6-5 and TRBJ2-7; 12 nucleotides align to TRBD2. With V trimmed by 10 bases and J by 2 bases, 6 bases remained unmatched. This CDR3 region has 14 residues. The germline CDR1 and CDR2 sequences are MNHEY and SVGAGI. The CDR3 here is CANPLAGGPYEQYF. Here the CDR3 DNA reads TGTGCCAACCCACTAGCGGGGGGCCCCTACGAGCAGTACTTC.

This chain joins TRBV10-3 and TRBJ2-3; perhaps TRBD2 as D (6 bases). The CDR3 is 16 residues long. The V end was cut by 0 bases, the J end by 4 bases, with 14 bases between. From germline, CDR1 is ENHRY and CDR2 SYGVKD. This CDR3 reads CAISESALGLPDTQYF. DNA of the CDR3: TGTGCCATCAGTGAGTCGGCCTTAGGACTACCAGATACGCAGTATTTT.

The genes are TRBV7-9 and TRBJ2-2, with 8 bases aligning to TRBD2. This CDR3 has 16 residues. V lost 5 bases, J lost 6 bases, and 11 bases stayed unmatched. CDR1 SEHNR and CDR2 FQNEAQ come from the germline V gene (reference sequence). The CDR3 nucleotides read TGTGCCAGCAGCCTAGGATATGGACTAGCAGCCGGGGAGCTGTTTTTT. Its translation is CASSLGYGLAAGELFF.